Listed here is a single T cell receptor beta chain. Its antigen is still unknown. The sample originates from a study of vaccination effects on CD4 cells after COVID-19. Study context: Sequencing followed a ViraFEST assay step that expanded antigen-specific CD4+ T cells with viral peptide pools. Some 2 million PBMC were placed in each well, which was supplemented with 8.5 to 10 IU/ml IL-2 and roughly 9 ug/ml peptides.

The V and J ends lost 0 bases and 1 base respectively, with 12 bases between them. This CDR3 is built from 15 residues. Germline CDR1 reads GTSNPN; CDR2 reads SVGIG (reference sequence). Culturing for nine to ten days preceded CD4+ T cell isolation. Subjects were given two BNT162b2 or mRNA-1273 vaccine doses. Fresh IL-2-containing medium replaced half the medium on days 3 and 7. The method was immunoSEQ multiplex PCR; TCRdb's version includes in-frame clones alone and lacks a portion of them. This table holds 50,000 to 80,000 clones, roughly 80% found once. The receptor comes from a human donor who received a COVID-19 vaccine. Sequencing was performed on CD4+ T cells from PBMCs cultured without peptide, taken after COVID-19 vaccination. The chain carries TRBV30 and TRBJ1-1; D not certain. The CDR3 nucleotides are TGTGCCTGGAGTGTACATCTTCCGGGGAACACTGAAGCTTTCTTT. This codes for CAWSVHLPGNTEAFF.